What follows is one T cell receptor (beta chain) and its context. V dropped 5 bases and J dropped 10 bases, with 20 bases sitting between them. The germline V gene encodes CDR1 LNHNV and CDR2 YYDKDF (reference sequence). There are 14 residues in the CDR3. Using immunoSEQ multiplex PCR, the repertoire was profiled, and TCRdb retains in-frame clones only, with some absent. The sample includes approximately 52,000 clones, 70% to 90% of them seen just once. This entry is derived from a study of T cells after posttransplantation cyclophosphamide. The TCR comes from a man aged 30-40 years with a blood cancer, CMV-positive, and with a related stem cell donor. Material for sequencing was PBMCs. The rearrangement joins TRBV15 to TRBJ2-5; the D gene is possibly TRBD1 (6 bases). Here the CDR3 reads CATSRRRTDEGQYF. The CDR3 nucleotides are TGTGCCACCAGCCGGCGACGGACAGACGAGGGCCAGTACTTC.